This TCR beta chain was sequenced for a study of cytomegalovirus exposure and HLA in healthy donors. As for the study in general: Counted in an early data release were approximately 85 million unique TCRs from HLA-typed donors. Of fewer than 450 genotyped donors, 70% to 85% clustered with self-reported Caucasian donors. Study-wide points: Reportedly, diagnosis of cytomegalovirus status by the classifier showed high specificity and sensitivity.

The CDR3 contains 14 residues. The germline V gene has CDR1 SNHLY and CDR2 FYNNEI. Trimming removed 4 bases at V and 6 bases at J, with 15 bases between. About this clone itself: Its antigen remains unknown.

Use of 60 Vbeta and 13 Jbeta primers characterized the PCR. Original data processing: Per a later analysis, the number of unique TCR beta chains was about 78 million, of which around 10 million were shared. TCRdb's copy holds only in-frame clones and misses some; the assay was immunoSEQ multiplex PCR. V and J calls and clone size are those listed in that table; D and trimming were worked out from the DNA. The sample carries 150,000 to 200,000 clones, approximately 79% recorded once. The origin of this receptor is a man aged 40-49 years in good health and CMV-seropositive. The sequencing sample was made of PBMCs. J is TRBJ1-1 and V is TRBV2, with a weak D call TRBD1 (5 bases). The CDR3 DNA is TGTGCCAGCAGTGGTTCAGGGAATCAAGCTGAAGCTTTCTTT. It translates to CASSGSGNQAEAFF.